Presented here are 21 T cell receptor beta chains from one specimen sequenced in a study of blood T cell repertoires in COVID-19. Some clones are missing from TCRdb's copy, which holds only in-frame ones; the method was immunoSEQ multiplex PCR. The sample has about 430,000 clones, around 90% seen once. Sequences were obtained from peripheral blood. The receptors originated from a man younger than 30 with COVID-19, enrolled during active disease.

The CDR3 coding sequence is TGCGCCAGCAGTGACGCGGGAGCTAACTATGGCTACACCTTC. Its protein is CASSDAGANYGYTF. This rearrangement joins TRBV10-2 to TRBJ1-2; no clear D. The V and J ends lost 3 bases and 0 bases respectively, with 8 bases between them. The CDR3 runs to 14 residues. Germline assignment: CDR1 WSHSY and CDR2 SAAADI.

The chain employs TRBV4-2 and TRBJ1-2; no definite D call. With 0 bases removed from V and 4 bases from J, the gap between germline ends came to 9 bases. CDR1 is LGHNA and CDR2 is YNFKEQ in the germline V gene. This CDR3 region has 14 residues. The CDR3 sequence is CASSQDSVLYGYTF. Here the CDR3 DNA reads TGTGCCAGCAGCCAAGATTCTGTCCTCTATGGCTACACCTTC.

The V call is TRBV9, the J call TRBJ1-1; D gene unclear. Looked up from germline, CDR1 is SGDLS and CDR2 is YYNGEE. The CDR3 is 14 amino acids. V lost 5 bases to trimming and J lost 0 bases, with 11 bases between them. As DNA, the CDR3 is TGTGCCAGCAGGGTCAGACTGATGAACACTGAAGCTTTCTTT. Protein product: CASRVRLMNTEAFF. Together with reference TRBV9 and TRBJ1-1, the CDR3 gives the full variable domain: DSGVTQTPKHLITATGQRVTLRCSPRSGDLSVYWYQQSLDQGLQFLIQYYNGEERAKGNILERFSAQQFPDLHSELNLSSLELGDSALYFCASRVRLMNTEAFFGQGTRLTVV.

V and J are TRBV5-1 and TRBJ2-1; D possibly corresponds to TRBD2 (7 bases). V lost 0 bases and J 5 bases, leaving 15 bases between the germline ends. Germline V gene lookup returns CDR1 SGHRS and CDR2 YFSETQ. The CDR3 length is 16 residues. The CDR3 loop is CASSLVGVGGHNEQFF. CDR3 coding DNA: TGCGCCAGCAGCTTGGTCGGGGTGGGGGGGCACAATGAGCAGTTCTTC.

V gene TRBV19 combines with J gene TRBJ2-7, with TRBD2 identical over 9 bases. The CDR3 spans 13 residues. V was clipped by 10 bases and J by 1 base; unmatched bases: 5. In germline, CDR1 is LNHDA, CDR2 SQIVND (reference sequence). CDR3 sequence: CATSTSGSYEQYF. CDR3 in DNA: TGTGCCACCTCGACTAGCGGATCCTACGAGCAGTACTTC.

The chain recombines TRBV24-1 with TRBJ2-1; TRBD2 matches 7 bases. The CDR3 loop spans 15 amino acids. J lost 2 bases, V lost 3 bases, and 3 bases had no gene match. Germline V lookup: CDR1 KGHDR, CDR2 SFDVKD. The CDR3 sequence is CATSDPAGPYNEQFF. In DNA, the CDR3 is TGTGCCACCAGTGATCCAGCGGGACCCTACAATGAGCAGTTCTTC.

This clone was detected only a few times. The chain uses TRBV20-1 and TRBJ1-5; D remains unclear. There are 12 residues in the CDR3. The germline V gene has CDR1 DFQATT and CDR2 SNEGSKA (reference sequence). The ends were cut back, 3 bases at V and 4 bases at J, with 7 bases in the middle. For the CDR3, the DNA is TGCAGTGCTAGTGACGGGAATCAGCCCCAGCATTTT. This translates into CSASDGNQPQHF.

The count of this clone is one. This chain joins TRBV5-5 and TRBJ2-3; weak D call: TRBD2 (5 bases). The CDR3 covers 16 residues. The germline V and J ends were trimmed by 2 bases and 3 bases, with 16 bases remaining between them. CDR1 and CDR2 from the germline V gene are SGHKS and YYEKEE (reference sequence). This chain's CDR3 is CASSLLMGVETDTQYF. In DNA, the CDR3 is TGTGCCAGCAGCTTATTAATGGGAGTAGAGACAGATACGCAGTATTTT.

This chain connects TRBV5-1 to TRBJ1-4, with 7 bases matching TRBD1. This CDR3 is 17 amino acids long. V was clipped by 0 bases and J by 5 bases; unmatched bases: 10. Germline V gene sequence: CDR1 SGHRS, CDR2 YFSETQ. The CDR3 region is CASSLGQGNFGNEKLFF. CDR3 DNA sequence: TGCGCCAGCAGCTTGGGACAGGGAAATTTCGGGAATGAAAAACTGTTTTTT.

J is TRBJ2-7 and V is TRBV7-9, with 9 bases lining up with TRBD2. Germline V CDR1 and CDR2: SEHNR, FQNEAQ (reference sequence). The CDR3 is 12 amino acids. The CDR3: CAAGGRGYEQYF. In nucleotides, the CDR3 is TGTGCGGCTGGCGGGAGGGGGTACGAGCAGTACTTC.

The chain combines TRBV11-2 with TRBJ2-5; tentatively, D is TRBD2 (6 bases). CDR3 length: 14 residues. Trimming removed 5 bases at V and 5 bases at J, with 15 bases between. Germline loops: CDR1 SGHAT, CDR2 FQNNGV. The CDR3 reads CASSRFGSGETQYF. The CDR3 DNA follows: TGTGCCAGCAGCCGATTCGGGAGCGGCGAGACCCAGTACTTC. Drawing the rest from reference TRBV11-2 and TRBJ2-5, the complete variable domain is EAGVAQSPRYKIIEKRQSVAFWCNPISGHATLYWYQQILGQGPKLLIQFQNNGVVDDSQLPKDRFSAERLKGVDSTLKIQPAKLEDSAVYLCASSRFGSGETQYFGPGTRLLVL.

This chain joins TRBV2 and TRBJ2-3, with 7 bases fitting TRBD1. The CDR3 runs 15 residues. Trimming at V came to 4 bases and at J to 2 bases, leaving 6 bases not matched to a gene. CDR1 SNHLY and CDR2 FYNNEI come from the germline V gene. The CDR3 protein is CASSVSGGSTDTQYF. In DNA, the CDR3 is TGTGCCAGCAGTGTTTCAGGGGGATCCACAGATACGCAGTATTTT. Full variable domain (outside the CDR3, taken from reference TRBV2 and TRBJ2-3): EPEVTQTPSHQVTQMGQEVILRCVPISNHLYFYWYRQILGQKVEFLVSFYNNEISEKSEIFDDQFSVERPDGSNFTLKIRSTKLEDSAMYFCASSVSGGSTDTQYFGPGTRLTVL.

The rearrangement uses TRBV20-1 and TRBJ1-1; TRBD1 matches at 8 bases. Germline V gene lookup returns CDR1 DFQATT and CDR2 SNEGSKA (reference sequence). V trimming: 3 bases; J trimming: 3 bases; junction bases outside the gene matches: 9. The CDR3 contains 15 residues. DNA for the CDR3: TGCAGTGCTAGTCCCGGGACAGGTACGGACACTGAAGCTTTCTTT. Its translation is CSASPGTGTDTEAFF.

This chain links TRBV10-2 with TRBJ2-7; D remains ambiguous. The germline V gene encodes CDR1 WSHSY and CDR2 SAAADI. The CDR3 extends over 13 amino acids. V lost 2 bases, J lost 3 bases, and 8 bases lay in between. The CDR3 reads CASSEAVGYEQYF. The CDR3 nucleotides are TGCGCCAGCAGTGAGGCGGTAGGCTACGAGCAGTACTTC.

This chain uses TRBV20-1 with TRBJ1-6; D gene uncertain. Germline values: CDR1 DFQATT, CDR2 SNEGSKA (reference sequence). V was cut by 3 bases and J by 9 bases, with 9 bases left in between. The CDR3 runs to 12 residues. The DNA for the CDR3 is TGCAGTGCTAGTCGTGGGCGTTCACCCCTCCACTTT. It encodes CSASRGRSPLHF.

V usage is TRBV7-6 and J usage is TRBJ1-4; no definite D call. The CDR3 contains 14 residues. V was trimmed by 5 bases and J by 8 bases, leaving 15 bases between them. Germline CDR1 and CDR2: SGHVS and FNYEAQ. The CDR3 DNA reads TGTGCCAGCAGCAACACCCCCACGGGGGAAAAACTGTTTTTT. Translation: CASSNTPTGEKLFF.

Worth noting for this clone: The junction departs from the called germline gene at one end, perhaps through a read error. The rearrangement uses TRBV7-9 and TRBJ1-1; D gene uncertain. The CDR3 has 11 amino acids. The V gene's germline CDR1 is SEHNR and CDR2 FQNEAQ (reference sequence). CDR3 amino acids: CASSFLSEAFF. Written as DNA, the CDR3 is TGTGCCAGCAGCTTTCTTTCTGAGGCTTTCTTT. Full variable domain (outside the CDR3, taken from reference TRBV7-9 and TRBJ1-1): DTGVSQNPRHKITKRGQNVTFRCDPISEHNRLYWYRQTLGQGPEFLTYFQNEAQLEKSRLLSDRFSAERPKGSFSTLEIQRTEQGDSAMYLCASSFLSEAFFGQGTRLTVV.

This chain joins TRBV5-1 and TRBJ2-3; 10 bases fit TRBD2. Trimming at V came to 0 bases and at J to 6 bases, leaving 7 bases not matched to a gene. The CDR3 has 16 residues. The germline gives CDR1 SGHRS, CDR2 YFSETQ. DNA for the CDR3: TGCGCCAGCAGCTTGGCTCAGCGGGGGGGCTTTGATACGCAGTATTTT. It translates to CASSLAQRGGFDTQYF.

V is TRBV2 and J is TRBJ1-2; 8 bases match TRBD1. The CDR3 is 15 amino acids. Germline CDR1 is SNHLY and CDR2 is FYNNEI. V lost 5 bases and J lost 0; bases outside the gene matches: 5. The CDR3 DNA sequence: TGTGCCAGCAGTTCCCAGGGGGCGCCTAACTATGGCTACACCTTC. Translated: CASSSQGAPNYGYTF. The entire variable domain, with the rest obtained from reference TRBV2 and TRBJ1-2, is as follows: EPEVTQTPSHQVTQMGQEVILRCVPISNHLYFYWYRQILGQKVEFLVSFYNNEISEKSEIFDDQFSVERPDGSNFTLKIRSTKLEDSAMYFCASSSQGAPNYGYTFGSGTRLTVV.

The V call is TRBV2, the J call TRBJ1-5; weak D call: TRBD1 (6 bases). With 8 bases removed from V and 7 bases from J, the gap between germline ends came to 18 bases. The CDR3 spans 14 residues. The germline CDR1 and CDR2 sequences are SNHLY and FYNNEI. As DNA, the CDR3 is TGTGCCAGCGACTTAACAGGGATGGGACAGCCCCAGCATTTT. The encoded protein is CASDLTGMGQPQHF.

This clone was counted once. The rearrangement uses TRBV19 and TRBJ1-6; D uncertain. The CDR3 sequence is 15 residues long. The germline V gene has CDR1 LNHDA and CDR2 SQIVND (reference sequence). V dropped 6 bases and J dropped 0 bases, with 9 bases sitting between them. CDR3 bases: TGTGCCAGTAGGATTGGACTCTCCTATAATTCACCCCTCCACTTT. Its protein is CASRIGLSYNSPLHF.